This TCR beta chain stems from a study of blood T cell repertoires in COVID-19. In the study's own analysis: Amplification of reference gene primers was used by the study to estimate nucleated cell counts. Here immunoSEQ multiplex PCR was the method, and the copy in TCRdb shows in-frame clones only, minus some. The V and J calls and clone size were taken over from that table, and D and trimming were inferred from the DNA. The table shows around 200,000 clones, with 81% occurring only once. The CDR3 runs 11 residues. V was cut by 6 bases and J by 0 bases, with 6 bases left in between. Germline V CDR1 and CDR2: SQVTM, ANQGSEA.

The chain employs TRBV29-1 and TRBJ2-7; possibly TRBD1 for D (5 bases). The receptor was derived from a man in his forties who had recovered from COVID-19. The sequencing input was PBMCs or T cells enriched from blood (not recorded which). As DNA, the CDR3 is TGCAGCGTGGGGCTCTCCTACGAGCAGTACTTC. This encodes CSVGLSYEQYF.